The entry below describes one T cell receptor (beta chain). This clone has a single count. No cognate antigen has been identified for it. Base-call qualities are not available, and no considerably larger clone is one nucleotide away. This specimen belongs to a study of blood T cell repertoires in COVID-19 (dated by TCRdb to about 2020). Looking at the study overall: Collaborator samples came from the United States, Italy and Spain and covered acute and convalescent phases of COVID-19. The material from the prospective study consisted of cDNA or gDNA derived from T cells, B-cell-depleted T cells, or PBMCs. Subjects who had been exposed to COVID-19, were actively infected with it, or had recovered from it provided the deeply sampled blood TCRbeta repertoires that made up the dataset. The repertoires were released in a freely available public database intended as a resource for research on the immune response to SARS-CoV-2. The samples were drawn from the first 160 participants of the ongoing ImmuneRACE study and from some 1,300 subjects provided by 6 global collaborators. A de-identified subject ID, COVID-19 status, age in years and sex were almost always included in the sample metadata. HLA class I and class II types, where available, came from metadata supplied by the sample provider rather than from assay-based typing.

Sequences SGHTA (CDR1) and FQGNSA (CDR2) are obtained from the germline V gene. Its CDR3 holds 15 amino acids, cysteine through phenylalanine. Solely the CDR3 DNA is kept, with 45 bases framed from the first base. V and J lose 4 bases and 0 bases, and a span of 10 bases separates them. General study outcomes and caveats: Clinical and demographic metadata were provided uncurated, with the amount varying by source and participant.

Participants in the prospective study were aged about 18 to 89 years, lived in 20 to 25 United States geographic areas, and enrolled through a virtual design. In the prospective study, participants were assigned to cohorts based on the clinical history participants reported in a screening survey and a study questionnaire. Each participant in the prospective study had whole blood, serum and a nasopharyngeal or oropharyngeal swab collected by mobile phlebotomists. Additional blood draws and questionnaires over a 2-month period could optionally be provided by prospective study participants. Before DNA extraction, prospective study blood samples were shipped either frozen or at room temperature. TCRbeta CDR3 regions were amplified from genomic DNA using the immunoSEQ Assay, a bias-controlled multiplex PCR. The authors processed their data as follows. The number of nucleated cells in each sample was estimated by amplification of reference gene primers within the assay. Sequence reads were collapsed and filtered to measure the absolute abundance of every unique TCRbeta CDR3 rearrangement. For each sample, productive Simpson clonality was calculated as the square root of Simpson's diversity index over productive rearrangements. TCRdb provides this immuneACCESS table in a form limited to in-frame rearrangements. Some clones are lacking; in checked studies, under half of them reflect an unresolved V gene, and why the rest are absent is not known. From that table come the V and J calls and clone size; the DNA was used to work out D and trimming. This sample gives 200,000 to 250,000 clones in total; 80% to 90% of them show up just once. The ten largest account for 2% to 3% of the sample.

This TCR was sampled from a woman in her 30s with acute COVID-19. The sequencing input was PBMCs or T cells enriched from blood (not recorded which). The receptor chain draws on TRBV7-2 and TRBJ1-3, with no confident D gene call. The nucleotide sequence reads TGTGCCAGCAGCTCCGCACTTTTCTCTGGAAACACCATATATTTT. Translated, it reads CASSSALFSGNTIYF. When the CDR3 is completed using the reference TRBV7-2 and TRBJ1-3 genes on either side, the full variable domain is GAGVSQSPSNKVTEKGKDVELRCDPISGHTALYWYRQSLGQGLEFLIYFQGNSAPDKSGLPSDRFSAERTGGSVSTLTIQRTQQEDSAVYLCASSSALFSGNTIYFGEGSWLTVV.